A selection of T cell receptor beta chains follows, all from one sample in a study of shared clonotypes between healthy human individuals. The protocol was immunoSEQ multiplex PCR, while the TCRdb copy is restricted to in-frame clones and leaves out a portion. In the table there are around 1.1 million clones, approximately 75% of which are singletons. The material sequenced was memory CD4+ T cells from PBMCs. The origin of the receptors is a man younger than 35 in good health. Some clones in this sample may be carry-over from other donors' samples. CDR3s include the opening cysteine and the closing phenylalanine or tryptophan. Fields, in order: V gene, clone size, J gene, D gene, CDR3 DNA, CDR3 protein. A D gene is named only where the DNA matches it firmly. For some rows the clone size is stated as once, few or many, or as a class when expanded; others skip it.

TRBV5-1	few	TRBJ2-1	.	TGCGCCAGCAGCCCGACGGGACAAGGCTACAATGAGCAGTTCTTC	CASSPTGQGYNEQFF
TRBV11-2	once	TRBJ1-5	.	TGTGCCAGCAGCTTAGAGTACGGGGGCAATCAGCCCCAGCATTTT	CASSLEYGGNQPQHF
TRBV6-5	.	TRBJ1-4	TRBD1	TGTGCCAGCAGTTCGAGGGACAGGGAAAAACTGTTTTTT	CASSSRDREKLFF
TRBV10-3	.	TRBJ1-1	.	TGTGCCATCAGTGATGCCGGCCAGGGGAACACTGAAGCTTTCTTT	CAISDAGQGNTEAFF
TRBV25-1	.	TRBJ1-2	.	TGTGCCAGCAGTGAATGGGAGGGAAGACAAGCTAACTATGGCTACACCTTC	CASSEWEGRQANYGYTF
TRBV15	.	TRBJ1-5	.	TGTGCCACCAGCGGCGGCAGGAATCAGCCCCAGCATTTT	CATSGGRNQPQHF
TRBV11-3	few	TRBJ2-5	TRBD2	TGTGCCAGCAGCGGAGGCGGGAGAAGCGAGACCCAGTACTTC	CASSGGGRSETQYF
TRBV5-4	.	TRBJ2-3	.	TGTGCCAGCAGCTTGGCCGCGGCCACCGATACGCAGTATTTT	CASSLAAATDTQYF
TRBV28	once	TRBJ2-4	.	TGTGCCAGCAGCTTGACAGGAGGAGGAAACATTCAGTACTTC	CASSLTGGGNIQYF
TRBV25-1	.	TRBJ2-7	TRBD1	TGTGCCAGCAGTACACTGGGACAGGGGATCTACGAGCAGTACTTC	CASSTLGQGIYEQYF
TRBV29-1	.	TRBJ2-3	.	TGCAGCGTCTGGGGAGGCCAAAGCACAGATACGCAGTATTTT	CSVWGGQSTDTQYF
TRBV20-1	.	TRBJ1-2	.	TGCAGTGCTAGAGATGTCTATGGCTACACCTTC	CSARDVYGYTF
TRBV11-2	.	TRBJ2-7	.	TGTGCCAGCAGCTTATTCTCCTACGAGCAGTACTTC	CASSLFSYEQYF
TRBV6-1	.	TRBJ2-3	.	TGTGCCAGCAGTGAGACCTCTGACACAGATACGCAGTATTTT	CASSETSDTDTQYF
TRBV10-1	.	TRBJ2-1	TRBD1	TGCGCCAGCAGGAGGGACAGGAGTTCCTACAATGAGCAGTTCTTC	CASRRDRSSYNEQFF
TRBV6-6	few	TRBJ1-5	.	TGTGCCAGCAGTCGAGAACCTAGGCGACAGCCCCAGCATTTT	CASSREPRRQPQHF
TRBV7-8	.	TRBJ2-4	.	TGTGCCAGCAGCTGGACCGGGGCCGGAAACATTCAGTACTTC	CASSWTGAGNIQYF
TRBV6-5	.	TRBJ2-1	TRBD2	TGTGCCAGCAGCCCCGGAGGGAGGCGGGGGAATGAGCAGTTCTTC	CASSPGGRRGNEQFF
TRBV5-6	.	TRBJ2-2	.	TGTGCCAGCAGCTTTGGAACCGGGGAGCTGTTTTTT	CASSFGTGELFF
TRBV4-3	.	TRBJ2-7	TRBD2	TGCGCCAGCAGCCAAGATCTAGGTGCTAGCGGGGGGGCTTGGTACTTC	CASSQDLGASGGAWYF
TRBV5-6	.	TRBJ2-2	.	TGTGCCAGCAGCTTGGACACGGGGAGCGGGGAGCTGTTTTTT	CASSLDTGSGELFF
TRBV9	once	TRBJ2-1	.	TGTGCCAGCAGCGTAGGAGCCGTTCGTACAGAGACCTACAATGAGCAGTTCTTC	CASSVGAVRTETYNEQFF
TRBV20-1	.	TRBJ2-7	.	TGCAGTGCTAGAGCAGAGTACGAGCAGTACTTC	CSARAEYEQYF
TRBV7-3	.	TRBJ2-3	TRBD2	TGTGCCAGCAGCTTAACGTTTGTAGCGGGAGGGCCAGATACGCAGTATTTT	CASSLTFVAGGPDTQYF
TRBV19	.	TRBJ1-5	TRBD1	TGTGCCAGTTCCGAGGGACAGGGCAATCAGCCCCAGCATTTT	CASSEGQGNQPQHF
TRBV4-1	.	TRBJ2-4	TRBD1	TGCGCCAGCAGCCAAGAGTATGGGACAGGGAAGAACATTCAGTACTTC	CASSQEYGTGKNIQYF
TRBV29-1	.	TRBJ2-7	TRBD2	TGCAGCGTTGAAGATGGTTGGGGCGCGGGAGGGACCTACGAGCAGTACTTC	CSVEDGWGAGGTYEQYF
TRBV6-6	.	TRBJ1-4	.	TGTGCCAGCAATTATGGGGGTATCGCAACTAATGAAAAACTGTTTTTT	CASNYGGIATNEKLFF
TRBV27	few	TRBJ2-7	.	TGTGCCAGCAGTCTCGCAGGGGCGCGAGAGTACTTC	CASSLAGAREYF
TRBV10-3	.	TRBJ2-1	.	TGTGCCATCAGTGAGCCTAGCGCCAGCTCCTACAATGAGCAGTTCTTC	CAISEPSASSYNEQFF
TRBV6-5	.	TRBJ2-7	.	TGTGCCAGCAGGCTAGGAGCGACCTACGAGCAGTACTTC	CASRLGATYEQYF
TRBV18	.	TRBJ1-2	.	TGTGCCAGCTCACCGGGCTCGGACAGTAACTATGGCTACACCTTC	CASSPGSDSNYGYTF
TRBV4-1	.	TRBJ2-5	.	TGCGCCAGCAGCCAAGATCGGTGGGCTACTAATCAAGAGACCCAGTACTTC	CASSQDRWATNQETQYF
TRBV7-3	.	TRBJ2-2	.	TGTGCCAGCAGCTCCCGGCAGGGGGGGGCCGGGGAGCTGTTTTTT	CASSSRQGGAGELFF
TRBV5-1	.	TRBJ2-2	.	TGCGCCAGCAGCGAGGGGACCTTGGCGGGAACCGGGGAGCTGTTTTTT	CASSEGTLAGTGELFF
TRBV2	.	TRBJ2-1	.	TGTGCCAGCCTGCGGGCGGCCTACAATGAGCAGTTCTTC	CASLRAAYNEQFF
TRBV2	.	TRBJ2-7	TRBD1	TGTGCCAGCAGTTGGGACAGGGCGGACTACGAGCAGTACTTC	CASSWDRADYEQYF
TRBV7-6	.	TRBJ2-2	.	TGTGCCAGCAGCTCCTCAGGGACGGAGAACACCGGGGAGCTGTTTTTT	CASSSSGTENTGELFF
TRBV29-1	.	TRBJ2-1	.	TGCAGCGCCGAAGGACAGGGGTTAGGACTAGCGTACTACAATGAGCAGTTCTTC	CSAEGQGLGLAYYNEQFF
TRBV27	few	TRBJ1-5	.	TGTGCCAGCAGTCCTGACAGGTACAATCAGCCCCAGCATTTT	CASSPDRYNQPQHF
TRBV7-9	.	TRBJ2-1	.	TGTGCCAGCAGCTCGACTAGTTCTGGAAATGAGCAGTTCTTC	CASSSTSSGNEQFF
TRBV6-6	once	TRBJ1-2	.	TGTGCCAGCAGCCGATTGGGCTCCCTTGCCTATGGCTACACCTTC	CASSRLGSLAYGYTF
TRBV6-5	.	TRBJ2-1	.	TGTGCCACAGCCAAATGGGGCTCCTACAATGAGCAGTTCTTC	CATAKWGSYNEQFF
TRBV9	.	TRBJ2-5	TRBD2	TGTGCCAGCAGTTCTGGAGCGGGAGTTGTGGAGACCCAGTACTTC	CASSSGAGVVETQYF
TRBV7-3	.	TRBJ2-2	.	TGTGCCAGCAGCTTAATTGCGACGCCGGGTCCCGGGGAGCTGTTTTTT	CASSLIATPGPGELFF
TRBV5-4	.	TRBJ2-1	.	TGTGCCAGCAGCTTGGGGGACTTGATGGATGAGCAGTTCTTC	CASSLGDLMDEQFF
TRBV13	few	TRBJ1-2	TRBD1	TGTGCCAGCAGCCGAATAACAGGGGGGAACTATGGCTACACCTTC	CASSRITGGNYGYTF
TRBV27	few	TRBJ2-3	.	TGTGCCAGCAGTTTAGAGGGTGGTTGGACAGATACGCAGTATTTT	CASSLEGGWTDTQYF
TRBV7-2	.	TRBJ2-6	.	TGTGCCAGCAGCTTGTTTGGGGCATCTGGGGCCAACGTCCTGACTTTC	CASSLFGASGANVLTF
TRBV5-4	.	TRBJ1-1	.	TGTGCCAGCAGGCCCCCAGGGGCTACTGAAGCTTTCTTT	CASRPPGATEAFF
TRBV5-6	.	TRBJ2-7	.	TGTGCCAGCAGCAGGACTGGCGTTGAGCAGTACTTC	CASSRTGVEQYF
TRBV30	.	TRBJ2-1	.	TGTGCCTGCCCTAGGACCAACTACAATGAGCAGTTCTTC	CACPRTNYNEQFF
TRBV29-1	.	TRBJ1-5	.	TGCAGCGTTAAGGACCGCGGGGGCCCCGTTCAGCCCCAGCATTTT	CSVKDRGGPVQPQHF
TRBV30	few	TRBJ2-3	TRBD2	TGTGCCTGGACCAAACTAGCGGCAGGCACAGATACGCAGTATTTT	CAWTKLAAGTDTQYF
TRBV2	.	TRBJ1-4	.	TGTGCCAGCAGAACAGGGCCCACTAATGAAAAACTGTTTTTT	CASRTGPTNEKLFF
TRBV6-5	.	TRBJ1-5	.	TGTGCCAGCAGTTGGGGACGGAACAATCAGCCCCAGCATTTT	CASSWGRNNQPQHF
TRBV9	.	TRBJ2-5	TRBD2	TGTGCCAGCAGCCTAGGACTAGCCCAAGAGACCCAGTACTTC	CASSLGLAQETQYF
TRBV5-5	.	TRBJ2-6	.	TGTGCCAGCAGCTCGTGGGGGACTGGGGCCAACGTCCTGACTTTC	CASSSWGTGANVLTF
TRBV7-8	.	TRBJ2-2	TRBD1	TGTGCCAGCAGCTCGGACAGGGCTTACGGGGAGCTGTTTTTT	CASSSDRAYGELFF
TRBV28	once	TRBJ2-3	.	TGTGCCAGCAGCCCAACCTGGGTTACGCAGTATTTT	CASSPTWVTQYF